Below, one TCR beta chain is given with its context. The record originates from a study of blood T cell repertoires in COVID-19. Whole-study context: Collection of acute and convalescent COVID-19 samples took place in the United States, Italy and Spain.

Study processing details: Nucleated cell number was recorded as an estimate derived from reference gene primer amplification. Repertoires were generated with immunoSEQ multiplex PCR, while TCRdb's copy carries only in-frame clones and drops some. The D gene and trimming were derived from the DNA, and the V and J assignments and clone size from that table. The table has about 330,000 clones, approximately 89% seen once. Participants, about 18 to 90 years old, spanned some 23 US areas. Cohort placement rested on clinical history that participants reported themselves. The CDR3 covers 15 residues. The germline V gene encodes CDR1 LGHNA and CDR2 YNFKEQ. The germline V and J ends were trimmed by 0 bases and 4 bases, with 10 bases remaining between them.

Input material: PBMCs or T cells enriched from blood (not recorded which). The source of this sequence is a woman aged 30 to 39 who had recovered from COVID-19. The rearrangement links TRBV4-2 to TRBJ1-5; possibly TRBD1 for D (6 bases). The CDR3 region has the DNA TGTGCCAGCAGCCAAGACAGGGGAGAAAATCAGCCCCAGCATTTT. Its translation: CASSQDRGENQPQHF.